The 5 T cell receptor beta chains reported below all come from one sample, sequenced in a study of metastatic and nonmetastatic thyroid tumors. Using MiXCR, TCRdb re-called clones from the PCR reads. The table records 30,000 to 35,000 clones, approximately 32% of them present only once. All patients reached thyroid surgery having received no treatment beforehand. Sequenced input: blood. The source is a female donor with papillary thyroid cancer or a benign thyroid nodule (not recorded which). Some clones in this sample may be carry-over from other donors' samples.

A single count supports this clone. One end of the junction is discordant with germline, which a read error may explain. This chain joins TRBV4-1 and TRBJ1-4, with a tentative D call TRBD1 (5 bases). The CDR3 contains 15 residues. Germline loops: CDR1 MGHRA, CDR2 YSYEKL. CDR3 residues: CASSRWGSTNEKLFF. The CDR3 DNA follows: TGCGCCAGCAGCCGGTGGGGGTCAACTAATGAAAAACTTTTTTTT.

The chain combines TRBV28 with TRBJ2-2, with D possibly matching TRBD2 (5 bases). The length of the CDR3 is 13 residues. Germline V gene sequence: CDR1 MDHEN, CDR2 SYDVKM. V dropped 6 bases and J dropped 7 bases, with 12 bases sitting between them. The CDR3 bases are TGTGCCAGCAGCCTCGGGGTGGACGGGGAGCTGTTTTTT. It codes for CASSLGVDGELFF.

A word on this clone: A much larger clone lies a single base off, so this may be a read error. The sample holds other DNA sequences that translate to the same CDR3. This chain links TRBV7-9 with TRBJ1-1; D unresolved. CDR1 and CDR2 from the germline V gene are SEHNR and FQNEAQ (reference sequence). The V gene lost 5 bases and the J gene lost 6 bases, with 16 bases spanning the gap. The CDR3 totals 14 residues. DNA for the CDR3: TGTGCCAGCAGCGACGGACCCCGGAGGTCTGAAGCTTTCTTT. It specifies CASSDGPRRSEAFF.

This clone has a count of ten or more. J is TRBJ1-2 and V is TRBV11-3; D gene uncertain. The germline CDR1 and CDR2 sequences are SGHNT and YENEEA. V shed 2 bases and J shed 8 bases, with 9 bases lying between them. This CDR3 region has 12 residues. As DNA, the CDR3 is TGTGCCAGCAGCTTAACCCGAGAGGGCTACACCTTC. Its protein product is CASSLTREGYTF.

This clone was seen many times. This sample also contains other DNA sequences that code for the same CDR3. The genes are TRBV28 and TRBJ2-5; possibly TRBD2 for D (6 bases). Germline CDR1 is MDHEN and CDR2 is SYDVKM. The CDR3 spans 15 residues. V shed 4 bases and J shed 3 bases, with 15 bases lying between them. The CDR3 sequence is CASSSPHRREETQYF. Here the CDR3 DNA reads TGTGCCAGCAGTTCCCCCCACAGGAGGGAAGAGACCCAGTACTTC.